A selection of T cell receptor beta chains follows, all from one sample in a study of cytomegalovirus exposure and HLA in healthy donors. The method was immunoSEQ multiplex PCR; TCRdb's version includes in-frame clones alone and lacks a portion of them. The data hold 150,000 to 200,000 clones, with approximately 80% observed a single time. Sequenced input: PBMCs. These receptor sequences come from a woman aged 25 to 39 in good health and CMV-seronegative. CDR3s include the opening cysteine and the closing phenylalanine or tryptophan. D genes are given only for firm matches. Size values are once, few and many counts, or a class for expanded clones, and some rows have none.

clone_size | j_call | d_call | v_call | cdr3_aa | cdr3_nt
NA | TRBJ1-1 | TRBD1 | TRBV10-2 | CASSKTGTGGTEAFF | TGCGCCAGCAGTAAAACCGGGACAGGGGGCACTGAAGCTTTCTTT
NA | TRBJ2-3 | TRBD2 | TRBV7-2 | CASVQRGASTDTQYF | TGTGCCAGCGTTCAGCGGGGGGCCAGCACAGATACGCAGTATTTT
NA | TRBJ1-2 | TRBD1 | TRBV6-5 | CASSYGPGQGYGYTF | TGTGCCAGCAGTTACGGCCCAGGACAGGGGTATGGCTACACCTTC
few | TRBJ2-5 | TRBD2 | TRBV11-3 | CASSPGRGGETQYF | TGTGCCAGCAGCCCAGGGCGGGGGGGGGAGACCCAGTACTTC
NA | TRBJ2-1 | TRBD2 | TRBV19 | CASSKRGTSGRDEQFF | TGTGCCAGTAGTAAGAGGGGGACTAGCGGGAGGGATGAGCAGTTCTTC
few | TRBJ2-7 | NA | TRBV7-2 | CASSLGGLGRYEQYF | TGTGCCAGCAGCTTAGGGGGACTGGGCAGATACGAGCAGTACTTC
NA | TRBJ2-1 | TRBD1 | TRBV4-2 | CASSQGTGGSGEQFF | TGTGCCAGCAGCCAGGGGACAGGGGGATCCGGGGAGCAGTTCTTC
few | TRBJ1-1 | TRBD1 | TRBV2 | CASSYGQGTEAFF | TGTGCCAGCAGTTACGGACAGGGGACTGAAGCTTTCTTT
NA | TRBJ2-2 | NA | TRBV7-9 | CASSHPHREGGGELFF | TGTGCCAGCAGCCACCCCCACAGGGAGGGCGGCGGGGAGCTGTTTTTT
few | TRBJ2-7 | TRBD2 | TRBV27 | CASSLTSGSSEQYF | TGTGCCAGCAGTTTGACTAGCGGGAGTTCCGAGCAGTACTTC
once | TRBJ2-7 | NA | TRBV5-6 | CASSLVPSYEQYF | TGTGCCAGCAGCCTTGTTCCTTCCTACGAGCAGTACTTC
NA | TRBJ2-2 | NA | TRBV25-1 | CASSEVLGELFF | TGTGCCAGCAGTGAAGTTCTCGGGGAGCTGTTTTTT
NA | TRBJ2-5 | TRBD2 | TRBV7-2 | CASSLWLRLAGGPEETQYF | TGTGCCAGCAGCTTATGGTTACGACTAGCGGGGGGGCCAGAAGAGACCCAGTACTTC
NA | TRBJ2-5 | NA | TRBV11-2 | CASSSTRTRGAETQYF | TGTGCCAGCAGCTCAACACGGACAAGGGGTGCAGAGACCCAGTACTTC
few | TRBJ2-2 | NA | TRBV2 | CAGQTGAGELFF | TGTGCCGGCCAGACGGGGGCCGGGGAGCTGTTTTTT
NA | TRBJ2-3 | TRBD2 | TRBV30 | CAWSVRLAGSTDTQYF | TGTGCCTGGAGTGTCCGACTAGCGGGTAGCACAGATACGCAGTATTTT
NA | TRBJ1-2 | NA | TRBV29-1 | CSVEWTAPFNNYGYTF | TGCAGCGTTGAGTGGACAGCTCCCTTTAATAACTATGGCTACACCTTC
NA | TRBJ1-5 | TRBD1 | TRBV10-3 | CAISEYGQGFNQPQHF | TGTGCCATCAGTGAGTACGGACAGGGATTCAATCAGCCCCAGCATTTT
once | TRBJ2-3 | NA | TRBV27 | CASSKSEPPTDTQYF | TGTGCCAGCAGTAAAAGCGAGCCACCCACAGATACGCAGTATTTT
NA | TRBJ1-4 | TRBD1 | TRBV7-9 | CASSPDRGHEKLFF | TGTGCCAGCAGCCCGGACAGGGGCCATGAAAAACTGTTTTTT
NA | TRBJ2-7 | TRBD2 | TRBV27 | CASSWASGSVDEQYF | TGTGCCAGCAGTTGGGCTAGCGGGAGTGTCGACGAGCAGTACTTC
NA | TRBJ2-3 | NA | TRBV2 | CASSADRNTDTQYF | TGTGCCAGCAGCGCGGACAGAAACACAGATACGCAGTATTTT
NA | TRBJ1-2 | TRBD1 | TRBV7-9 | CASSLARRDRASGGYTF | TGTGCCAGCAGCTTAGCGCGAAGGGACAGGGCCTCTGGTGGCTACACCTTC
NA | TRBJ2-7 | NA | TRBV2 | CASSPQGGPSYEQYF | TGTGCCAGCAGCCCTCAGGGAGGTCCCTCTTACGAGCAGTACTTC
once | TRBJ2-7 | NA | TRBV28 | CASSLGGRGAYEQYF | TGTGCCAGCAGTTTGGGTGGCAGGGGCGCCTACGAGCAGTACTTC
NA | TRBJ1-5 | NA | TRBV19 | CASRDSFGQPQHF | TGTGCCAGTAGAGACAGTTTCGGCCAGCCCCAGCATTTT
NA | TRBJ2-3 | TRBD2 | TRBV18 | CASSLAGLTDTQYF | TGTGCCAGCTCCCTAGCGGGGCTCACAGATACGCAGTATTTT
NA | TRBJ2-2 | NA | TRBV5-1 | CASSLEAALDTGELFF | TGCGCCAGCAGCTTGGAGGCAGCGTTGGACACCGGGGAGCTGTTTTTT
once | TRBJ2-1 | TRBD2 | TRBV11-3 | CASSLDRVGLADFNEQFF | TGTGCCAGCAGCTTAGATAGAGTGGGACTAGCGGACTTCAATGAGCAGTTCTTC
once | TRBJ2-7 | TRBD2 | TRBV7-9 | CASSPVRRGTGEQYF | TGTGCCAGCAGCCCCGTCCGGCGGGGGACGGGCGAGCAGTACTTC
NA | TRBJ1-3 | TRBD1 | TRBV7-9 | CASSHGQGIYTIYF | TGTGCCAGCAGCCACGGACAGGGGATCTACACCATATATTTT
NA | TRBJ2-7 | NA | TRBV27 | CASSPLVGGVEQYF | TGTGCCAGCAGCCCCTTAGTGGGGGGAGTCGAGCAGTACTTC
NA | TRBJ2-3 | TRBD2 | TRBV27 | CASSPLAGVPGLAGSTDTQYF | TGTGCCAGCAGTCCTTTAGCGGGGGTACCGGGACTAGCGGGAAGCACAGATACGCAGTATTTT
NA | TRBJ1-1 | NA | TRBV13 | CASSLLRRSEAFF | TGTGCCAGCAGCTTACTGAGGAGGTCTGAAGCTTTCTTT
NA | TRBJ2-7 | NA | TRBV30 | CAWSVYRDYEQYF | TGTGCCTGGAGTGTTTACAGGGACTACGAGCAGTACTTC
NA | TRBJ2-7 | NA | TRBV7-9 | CASSFTSSYEQYF | TGTGCCAGCAGCTTTACTAGCTCCTACGAGCAGTACTTC
NA | TRBJ2-2 | TRBD2 | TRBV9 | CASSAQRGGRVAGELFF | TGTGCCAGCAGCGCCCAGAGGGGCGGGAGGGTGGCCGGGGAGCTGTTTTTT
NA | TRBJ2-5 | TRBD2 | TRBV15 | CATSRDGGLQETQYF | TGTGCCACCAGCAGAGACGGGGGACTACAAGAGACCCAGTACTTC
NA | TRBJ1-4 | NA | TRBV11-2 | CASSLGVVLEEKLFF | TGTGCCAGCAGCTTAGGGGTAGTCTTGGAGGAAAAACTGTTTTTT
NA | TRBJ2-3 | TRBD2 | TRBV6-7 | CASSQAVPPSGRIGGRTDTQYF | TGTGCCAGCAGCCAAGCGGTTCCGCCTAGCGGAAGAATAGGAGGTCGCACAGATACGCAGTATTTT
NA | TRBJ1-2 | NA | TRBV6-1 | CASSDLGGTEYGYTF | TGTGCCAGCAGTGACCTAGGCGGGACGGAGTATGGCTACACCTTC
few | TRBJ2-7 | NA | TRBV13 | CASSLGGEGSSYEQYF | TGTGCCAGCAGCTTAGGCGGAGAAGGTAGCTCCTACGAGCAGTACTTC
NA | TRBJ2-7 | TRBD2 | TRBV7-6 | CASSPGTIFEQYF | TGTGCCAGCAGTCCCGGGACTATATTCGAGCAGTACTTC
NA | TRBJ2-1 | NA | TRBV5-1 | CASSLFSETNSYNEQFF | TGCGCCAGCAGCTTGTTTTCAGAGACAAACTCCTACAATGAGCAGTTCTTC
NA | TRBJ2-2 | NA | TRBV6-7 | CASSYSSYGELFF | TGTGCCAGCAGTTACTCGAGTTACGGGGAGCTGTTTTTT